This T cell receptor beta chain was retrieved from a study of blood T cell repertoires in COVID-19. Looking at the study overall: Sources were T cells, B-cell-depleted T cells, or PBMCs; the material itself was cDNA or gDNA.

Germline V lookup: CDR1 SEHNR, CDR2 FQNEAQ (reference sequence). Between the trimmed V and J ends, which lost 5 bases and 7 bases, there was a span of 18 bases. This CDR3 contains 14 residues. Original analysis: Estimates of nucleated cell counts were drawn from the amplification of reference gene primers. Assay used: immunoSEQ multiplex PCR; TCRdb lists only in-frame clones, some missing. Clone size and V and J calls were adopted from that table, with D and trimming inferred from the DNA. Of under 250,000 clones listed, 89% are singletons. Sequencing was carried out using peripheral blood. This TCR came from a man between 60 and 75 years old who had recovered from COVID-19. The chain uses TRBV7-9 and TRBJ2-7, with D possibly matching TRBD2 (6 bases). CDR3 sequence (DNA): TGTGCCAGCAGCGCCGAGTTGGGACTGCGGGAGCAGTACTTC. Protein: CASSAELGLREQYF.